Reported below is one T cell receptor beta chain. The antigen remains undetermined. Reverse transcription of all isolated RNA meant that expressed TCRB transcripts were sequenced. Generated by immunoSEQ multiplex PCR, the TCRdb table keeps only in-frame clones and is missing some. The sample lists 150,000 to 200,000 clones, approximately 8% occurring once. The data were obtained in a study of beta chain features in type 1 diabetes. Study as a whole: Patients looked much like healthy donors when it came to age, gender and cell yields.

Overall study findings and caveats: Shorter TCRB CDR3s, moderately but significantly so, were found in Type 1 diabetes patients in all four CD4+ subsets. When cDNA is sequenced, cells with high TCR expression could be over-represented. Naive, central memory and Treg TCRB repertoires appeared more alike in patients than in healthy donors. Whether HLA type influences TCRB rearrangement remained unresolved here.

Sequences were obtained from central memory CD4+ T cells from blood. This sequence originates from a man younger than 35 with type 1 diabetes.

CDR3 protein: CAISEARGIKRGGSYNEQFF. In nucleotides, the CDR3 is TGTGCCATCAGTGAGGCCCGAGGGATTAAGCGGGGGGGCTCCTACAATGAGCAGTTCTTC. The chain is built from TRBV10-3 and TRBJ2-1; 10 bases are a match to TRBD2. Germline trimming cut 2 bases from V and 0 bases from J; bases unmatched to any gene: 13. Germline V lookup: CDR1 ENHRY, CDR2 SYGVKD. The CDR3 is made up of 20 amino acids.